These 13 T cell receptor beta chains were sequenced from one sample in a study of T cell responses to AZD1222 COVID-19 vaccine. TCRdb keeps only in-frame clones here, not all; method: immunoSEQ multiplex PCR. Among roughly 50,000 clones listed, about 85% were seen once. Sequenced material: peripheral blood, taken on day 0 of AZD1222 vaccination. These receptors were taken from an adult in good health.

This clone was detected only a few times. This CDR3 is CASSLHTGMNTEAFF. In nucleotides, the CDR3 is TGTGCCAGCAGCCTACACACAGGGATGAACACTGAAGCTTTCTTT. The J gene is TRBJ1-1, the V gene TRBV9, with a weak D call TRBD1 (6 bases). The germline V gene encodes CDR1 SGDLS and CDR2 YYNGEE. The CDR3 is 15 amino acids. V was trimmed by 4 bases and J by 0 bases, leaving 13 bases between them.

This chain uses TRBV10-3 with TRBJ1-2; 9 nucleotides align to TRBD1. This CDR3 has 15 amino acids. The V segment lost 2 bases and the J segment 0 bases; nucleotides outside the gene matches: 1. Germline CDR1 ENHRY, CDR2 SYGVKD. The CDR3 loop is CAISEDRGTNYGYTF. The CDR3 coding sequence is TGTGCCATCAGTGAGGACAGGGGGACTAACTATGGCTACACCTTC.

This chain joins TRBV3-1 (or the pseudogene TRBV3-2) and TRBJ1-2; D might be TRBD1 (5 bases). Trimming removed 2 bases from V and 7 bases from J, with 14 bases in between. CDR3 size: 14 residues. The germline gives CDR1 LGHDT, CDR2 YNNKEL (reference sequence). This chain's CDR3 is CASSQSVSGGGYTF. CDR3 DNA sequence: TGTGCCAGCAGCCAATCGGTCTCGGGGGGTGGCTACACCTTC.

The V and J genes are TRBV13 and TRBJ1-1; no clear D gene. The germline V gene encodes CDR1 PRHDT and CDR2 FYEKMQ (reference sequence). Trimming removed 0 bases from V and 1 base from J, with 6 bases in between. The CDR3 is 14 amino acids. The DNA of the CDR3 is TGTGCCAGCAGCTTAGGTGGCCCGAACACTGAAGCTTTCTTT. Protein: CASSLGGPNTEAFF. Variable domain in full (rest from reference TRBV13 and TRBJ1-1): AAGVIQSPRHLIKEKRETATLKCYPIPRHDTVYWYQQGPGQDPQFLISFYEKMQSDKGSIPDRFSAQQFSDYHSELNMSSLELGDSALYFCASSLGGPNTEAFFGQGTRLTVV.

The CDR3 DNA sequence: TGTGCCAGCAGGCCTCAACAGGCGAACACCGGGGAGCTGTTTTTT. This encodes CASRPQQANTGELFF. J is TRBJ2-2 and V is TRBV7-6; a possible D gene is TRBD1 (5 bases). V lost 6 bases, J lost 0 bases, and 11 bases lay in between. The CDR3 has 15 residues. Germline CDR1 SGHVS, CDR2 FNYEAQ.

The J gene is TRBJ2-2, the V gene TRBV10-3; 8 nucleotides match TRBD1. Looked up from germline, CDR1 is ENHRY and CDR2 is SYGVKD. The CDR3 is 15 amino acids. The V and J ends lost 3 bases and 4 bases, in that order; junction bases with no gene match: 4. In DNA form, the CDR3 reads TGTGCCATCAGTGATTCACAGGGGGGCACCGGGGAGCTGTTTTTT. Protein: CAISDSQGGTGELFF.

The chain joins TRBV6-5 to TRBJ1-5; D perhaps matches TRBD1 (5 bases). V was clipped by 4 bases and J by 5 bases, with 12 bases between them. Germline values: CDR1 MNHEY, CDR2 SVGAGI. The CDR3 totals 14 residues. CDR3 nucleotide sequence: TGTGCCAGCAGTTCCGGGACGCCCTATCAGCCCCAGCATTTT. It specifies CASSSGTPYQPQHF.

V is TRBV12-3 or TRBV12-4 and J is TRBJ1-2; 7 positions match TRBD1. V lost 1 base and J lost 7; bases outside the gene matches: 3. The CDR3 runs to 13 residues. As DNA, the CDR3 is TGTGCCAGCAGTTTAGAGGGGGCGCGTGGCTACACCTTC. Translation gives CASSLEGARGYTF.

V gene TRBV19 combines with J gene TRBJ2-7; D is possibly TRBD2 (6 bases). V dropped 4 bases and J dropped 7 bases, with 20 bases sitting between them. Germline CDR1 and CDR2: LNHDA and SQIVND (reference sequence). The CDR3 loop spans 15 amino acids. Here the CDR3 reads CASSTTGSSGREQYF. The CDR3 coding sequence is TGTGCCAGTAGTACCACCGGGAGTTCGGGAAGGGAGCAGTACTTC.

The genes are TRBV15 and TRBJ2-2, with 7 bases aligning to TRBD1. Germline V CDR1 and CDR2: LNHNV, YYDKDF (reference sequence). CDR3 length equals 16 residues. V was clipped by 1 base and J by 0 bases; unmatched bases: 2. The chain's CDR3 is CATSRADRANTGELFF. In DNA, the CDR3 is TGTGCCACCAGCAGAGCCGACAGGGCGAACACCGGGGAGCTGTTTTTT.

This clone turned up a few times. The chain combines TRBV28 with TRBJ1-4, with TRBD1 as a possible D gene (6 bases). V lost 6 bases and J 6 bases, leaving 14 bases between the germline ends. The CDR3 extends over 14 amino acids. Looked up from germline, CDR1 is MDHEN and CDR2 is SYDVKM. CDR3 in amino acids: CASSYGQFDEKLFF. CDR3 DNA sequence: TGTGCCAGCAGCTACGGACAGTTTGATGAAAAACTGTTTTTT.

In this sample, this clone turned up a few times. The chain recombines TRBV6-1 with TRBJ2-6; 7 bases line up with TRBD2. The V and J ends lost 3 bases and 1 base, in that order; junction bases with no gene match: 3. The CDR3 consists of 16 residues. Germline V lookup: CDR1 MNHNS, CDR2 SASEGT. The CDR3 DNA sequence: TGTGCCAGCAGTGAGGGGAGGGTATCTGGGGCCAACGTCCTGACTTTC. As protein: CASSEGRVSGANVLTF.

This chain connects TRBV5-4 to TRBJ2-3; D may be TRBD2 (6 bases). The CDR3 contains 14 residues. The germline gives CDR1 SGHNT, CDR2 YYREEE (reference sequence). V gave up 3 bases and J gave up 6 bases, with 14 bases separating them. The DNA of the CDR3 is TGTGCCAGCAGCTCCGGGACTCGAGGGGATACGCAGTATTTT. Translated, it gives CASSSGTRGDTQYF.